The clone carrying this T cell receptor beta chain came up a few times. This specimen belongs to a study of blood T cell repertoires in COVID-19. In the source study's methods: Estimation of nucleated cell counts was performed using reference gene primer amplification. Data came from immunoSEQ multiplex PCR; TCRdb stores just in-frame clones and leaves some out. Clone size and V and J calls were adopted from that table, with D and trimming inferred from the DNA. Of 100,000 or so clones in the sample, approximately 80% were seen once. The CDR3 covers 13 residues. The sample consisted of peripheral blood. This TCR came from a man of 80 years or more with acute or convalescent COVID-19. The chain uses TRBV7-5 and TRBJ1-3; the table names TRBD1, a call not compared with the DNA. TRBV7-5 is recorded as a pseudogene. The CDR3 sequence is CARSPGQGWTIYF. The CDR3 nucleotides read TGTGCCAGAAGCCCCGGACAGGGATGGACCATATATTTT.